The 6 T cell receptor beta chains below come from one sample, sequenced in a study of cytomegalovirus exposure and HLA in healthy donors. A multiplex PCR was run with 60 Vbeta primers and 13 Jbeta primers. Sequencing was performed with immunoSEQ multiplex PCR; in TCRdb, only in-frame clones are kept and a portion is missing. The sample contains some 99,000 clones, 55% to 80% of which appear only once. Specimen: PBMCs. These receptors came from a female donor in good health and CMV-seronegative.

The gene calls are TRBV5-4 and TRBJ1-2, with D perhaps TRBD1 (5 bases). CDR3 length: 14 amino acids. Germline V CDR1 and CDR2: SGHNT, YYREEE (reference sequence). Trimming pared 5 bases from V and 4 bases from J, leaving 15 bases between. This CDR3 is CASRPWGGPYGYTF. The CDR3 DNA sequence: TGTGCCAGCAGACCCTGGGGGGGTCCCTATGGCTACACCTTC.

This chain connects TRBV6-5 to TRBJ2-3, with TRBD1 matching over 7 bases. The CDR3 is 13 amino acids. V dropped 5 bases and J dropped 3; count of bases not matched to a gene: 2. CDR1 is MNHEY and CDR2 is SVGAGI in the germline V gene. CDR3 residues: CASSRQGTDTQYF. Here the CDR3 DNA reads TGTGCCAGCAGTCGACAGGGAACAGATACGCAGTATTTT.

The V gene is TRBV4-1, the J gene TRBJ2-1; TRBD2 matches at 7 bases. The CDR3 totals 18 residues. CDR1 is MGHRA and CDR2 is YSYEKL in the germline V gene. Trimming took 0 bases from V and 8 from J; bases not matched to a gene: 16. The DNA of the CDR3 is TGCGCCAGCAGCCAAGATCTGCTAGCGGCCCCCTTACGCGATGAGCAGTTCTTC. Amino acids: CASSQDLLAAPLRDEQFF.

This clone has just one count. This chain links TRBV7-8 with TRBJ2-1; 7 nucleotides match TRBD2. Germline lookup yields CDR1 SGHVS and CDR2 FQNEAQ. V shed 4 bases, J shed 4 bases, and the junction held 7 bases outside the gene matches. The CDR3 spans 15 residues. The CDR3 loop reads CASSSVGGGYNEQFF. DNA for the CDR3: TGTGCCAGCAGCTCCGTAGGCGGGGGATACAATGAGCAGTTCTTC.

The chain couples TRBV27 to TRBJ2-5; no definite D call. V gave up 0 bases and J gave up 2 bases, with 10 bases separating them. The V gene's germline CDR1 is MNHEY and CDR2 SMNVEV (reference sequence). The CDR3 runs 15 residues. CDR3 coding DNA: TGTGCCAGCAGTTTATCTCCCTATCCTCAAGAGACCCAGTACTTC. Protein: CASSLSPYPQETQYF.

Note on this clone: The sample carries other DNA sequences with the same CDR3. The CDR3 reads CASSLVSGKETQYF. Here the CDR3 DNA reads TGTGCCAGCAGCTTAGTTAGCGGAAAAGAGACCCAGTACTTC. The J gene is TRBJ2-5, the V gene TRBV7-9; D is perhaps TRBD2 (6 bases). Germline V lookup: CDR1 SEHNR, CDR2 FQNEAQ (reference sequence). This CDR3 is 14 amino acids long. V lost 1 base, J lost 3 bases, and 9 bases lay in between.